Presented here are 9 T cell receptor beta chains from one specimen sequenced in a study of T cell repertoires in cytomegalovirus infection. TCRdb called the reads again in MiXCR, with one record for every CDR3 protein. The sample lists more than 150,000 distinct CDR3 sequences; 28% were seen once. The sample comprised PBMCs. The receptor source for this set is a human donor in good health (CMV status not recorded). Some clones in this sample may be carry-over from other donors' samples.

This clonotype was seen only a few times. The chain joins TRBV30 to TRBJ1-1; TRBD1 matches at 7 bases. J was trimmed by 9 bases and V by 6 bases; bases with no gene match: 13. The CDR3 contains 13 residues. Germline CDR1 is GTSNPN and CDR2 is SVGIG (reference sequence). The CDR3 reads CACSQGSNTQAFF. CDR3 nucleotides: TGTGCCTGCTCACAGGGGAGTAATACTCAAGCTTTCTTT.

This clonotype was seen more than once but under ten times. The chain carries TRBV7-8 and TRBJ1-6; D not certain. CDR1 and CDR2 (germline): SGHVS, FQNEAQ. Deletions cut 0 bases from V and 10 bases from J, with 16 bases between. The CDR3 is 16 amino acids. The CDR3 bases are TGTGCCAGCAGCTTAGCGCTTCGGCAGGATAGCTCACCCCTCCACTTT. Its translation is CASSLALRQDSSPLHF.

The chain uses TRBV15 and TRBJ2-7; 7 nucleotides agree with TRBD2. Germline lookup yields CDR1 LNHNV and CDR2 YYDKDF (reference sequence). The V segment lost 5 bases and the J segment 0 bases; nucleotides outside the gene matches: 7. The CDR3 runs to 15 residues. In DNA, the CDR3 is TGTGCCACCAGCGTTGGGGCTAGCGGCTCCTACGAGCAGTACTTC. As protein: CATSVGASGSYEQYF. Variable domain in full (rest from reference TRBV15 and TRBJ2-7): DAMVIQNPRYQVTQFGKPVTLSCSQTLNHNVMYWYQQKSSQAPKLLFHYYDKDFNNEADTPDNFQSRRPNTSFCFLDIRSPGLGDTAMYLCATSVGASGSYEQYFGPGTRLTVT.

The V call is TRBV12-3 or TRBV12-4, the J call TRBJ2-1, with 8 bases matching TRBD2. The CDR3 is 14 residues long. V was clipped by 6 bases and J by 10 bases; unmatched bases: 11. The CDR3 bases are TGTGCCAGCAGCCCGGGCTCCCGGGGGGGAGAGCAGTTCTTC. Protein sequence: CASSPGSRGGEQFF.

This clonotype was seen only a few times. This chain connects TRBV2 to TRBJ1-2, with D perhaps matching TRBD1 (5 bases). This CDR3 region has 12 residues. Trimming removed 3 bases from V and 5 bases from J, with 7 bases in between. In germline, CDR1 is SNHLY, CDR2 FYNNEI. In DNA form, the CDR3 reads TGTGCCAGCAGTGAGCAGGGATATGGCTACACCTTC. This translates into CASSEQGYGYTF.

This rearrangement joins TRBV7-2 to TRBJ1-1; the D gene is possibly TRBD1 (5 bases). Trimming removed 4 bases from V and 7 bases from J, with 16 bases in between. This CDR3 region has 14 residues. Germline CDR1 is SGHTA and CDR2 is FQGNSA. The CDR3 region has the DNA TGTGCCAGCAGCTCAACCCGGGACGATCGTGAAGCTTTCTTT. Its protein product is CASSSTRDDREAFF. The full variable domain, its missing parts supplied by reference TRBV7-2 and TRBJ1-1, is GAGVSQSPSNKVTEKGKDVELRCDPISGHTALYWYRQSLGQGLEFLIYFQGNSAPDKSGLPSDRFSAERTGGSVSTLTIQRTQQEDSAVYLCASSSTRDDREAFFGQGTRLTVV.

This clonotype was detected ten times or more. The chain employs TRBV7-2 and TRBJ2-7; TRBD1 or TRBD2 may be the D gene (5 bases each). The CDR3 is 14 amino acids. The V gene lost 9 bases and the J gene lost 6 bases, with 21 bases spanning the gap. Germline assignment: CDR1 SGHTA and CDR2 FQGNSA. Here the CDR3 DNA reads TGTGCCAGTGGAAGGGGCCAAGCCGGGGTCGAGCAGTACTTC. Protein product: CASGRGQAGVEQYF.

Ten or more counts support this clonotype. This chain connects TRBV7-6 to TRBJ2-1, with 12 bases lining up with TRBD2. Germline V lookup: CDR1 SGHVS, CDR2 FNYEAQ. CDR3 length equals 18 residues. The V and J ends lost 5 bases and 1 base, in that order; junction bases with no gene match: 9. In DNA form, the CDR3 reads TGTGCCAGCAGCCCAGCCCAGCTAGCGGGGGGGTCCTACAATGAGCAGTTCTTC. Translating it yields CASSPAQLAGGSYNEQFF.

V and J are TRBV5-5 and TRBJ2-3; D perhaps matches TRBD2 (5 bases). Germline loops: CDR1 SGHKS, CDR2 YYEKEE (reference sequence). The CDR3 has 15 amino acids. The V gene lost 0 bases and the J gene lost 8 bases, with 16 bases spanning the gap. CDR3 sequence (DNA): TGTGCCAGCAGCTTGGCACTTGCGGGTTTGGGTACGCAGTATTTT. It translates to CASSLALAGLGTQYF.